Each of the 30 T cell receptor beta chains below was sequenced from the same sample in a study of metastatic and nonmetastatic thyroid tumors. Not a single patient had been given any form of treatment at any point before undergoing thyroid surgery. From the PCR reads, TCRdb re-called clones with MiXCR. The sample includes 60,000 or so clones, just over 4% seen only once; the top ten take 20% to 25%. The sequencing input was blood. The origin of the receptors is a female donor with papillary thyroid cancer or a benign thyroid nodule (not recorded which). Some clones in this sample may be carry-over from other donors' samples.

This clone was counted ten times or more. The chain is built from TRBV11-3 and TRBJ2-3; 10 nucleotides line up with TRBD1. CDR3 length: 15 amino acids. Looked up from germline, CDR1 is SGHNT and CDR2 is YENEEA. Trimming removed 5 bases from V and 5 bases from J; junction bases left unmatched: 7. CDR3 sequence: CASSPGQGEGDTQYF. CDR3 bases: TGTGCCAGCAGCCCCGGACAGGGGGAAGGAGATACGCAGTATTTT.

This clone was seen only a few times. CDR3 in amino acids: CASSHNSGQPQHF. Here the CDR3 DNA reads TGCGCCAGCAGCCACAATTCCGGGCAGCCCCAGCATTTT. The V gene is TRBV4-1, the J gene TRBJ1-5; D not resolved. V shed 3 bases and J shed 7 bases, with 10 bases lying between them. CDR1 and CDR2 from the germline V gene are MGHRA and YSYEKL. There are 13 residues in the CDR3.

This clone appeared many times. The sample contains more than one DNA sequence encoding this CDR3. The V and J genes are TRBV3-1 and TRBJ2-5; no firm D call. Trimming cost V 3 bases and J 5 bases, with 10 bases left between them. The germline V gene has CDR1 LGHDT and CDR2 YNNKEL (reference sequence). This CDR3 is 13 amino acids long. CDR3 sequence (DNA): TGTGCCAGCAGCCAGGCCGGTATTGAGACCCAGTACTTC. Its protein product is CASSQAGIETQYF.

This clone has more than one count but fewer than ten. A much larger clone sits a single nucleotide away, making a read error possible. The chain recombines TRBV19 with TRBJ2-3; D is undetermined. CDR3 length: 12 residues. The V end was cut by 10 bases, the J end by 6 bases, with 14 bases between. CDR1 LNHDA and CDR2 SQIVND come from the germline V gene (reference sequence). The CDR3 DNA follows: TGTGCCACTCAGACAAGGGTTGATACGCAGTATTTT. This gives the protein CATQTRVDTQYF.

This clone has more than one count but fewer than ten. The J gene is TRBJ2-1, the V gene TRBV7-2, with D uncertain. The CDR3 extends over 16 amino acids. Looked up from germline, CDR1 is SGHTA and CDR2 is FQGNSA. V was clipped by 5 bases and J by 10 bases, with 24 bases between them. As DNA, the CDR3 is TGTGCCAGCAGCATTCCATCCTACCCTGGAATACGAGAGCAGTTCTTC. This gives the protein CASSIPSYPGIREQFF.

This clone has at least ten counts. The chain combines TRBV4-1 with TRBJ2-7, with 7 bases aligning to TRBD1. This CDR3 has 15 amino acids. The J segment lost 5 bases and the V segment lost 5 bases, leaving 12 bases of the junction unmatched. Germline V CDR1 and CDR2: MGHRA, YSYEKL. The CDR3 is CASSKHAGTVNEQYF. In DNA, the CDR3 is TGCGCCAGCAGCAAGCATGCCGGGACAGTTAACGAGCAGTACTTC.

This chain joins TRBV6-5 and TRBJ1-2; 7 nucleotides line up with TRBD1. The germline gives CDR1 MNHEY, CDR2 SVGAGI. V lost 4 bases and J lost 9; bases outside the gene matches: 8. The CDR3 contains 13 residues. The chain's CDR3 is CASSSSTGHSYTF. The CDR3, as DNA: TGTGCCAGCAGTTCCTCGACAGGGCACAGCTACACCTTC.

Only a few counts were recorded for this clone. A much larger clonotype is one base distant, so this may be a read error. The CDR3: CASSCRASAQAFF. The CDR3 DNA reads TGTGCCAGTAGCTGCCGGGCCTCAGCCCAAGCTTTCTTT. V usage is TRBV28 and J usage is TRBJ1-1; D remains ambiguous. Germline CDR1 and CDR2: MDHEN and SYDVKM. This CDR3 comprises 13 residues. Trimming stripped 9 bases from V and 9 bases from J, with 20 bases between.

This clone was counted only a few times. The genes are TRBV6-1 and TRBJ1-5; D ambiguous. CDR1 and CDR2 (germline): MNHNS, SASEGT. V was clipped by 3 bases and J by 11 bases, with 11 bases between them. The CDR3 is 12 residues long. The CDR3 spells CASSEGYKTQHF. CDR3 bases: TGTGCCAGCAGTGAGGGATACAAGACCCAGCATTTT.

This chain uses TRBV6-2 or TRBV6-3 with TRBJ1-5, with D unclear. The V gene's germline CDR1 is MNHEY and CDR2 SVGEGT. V lost 6 bases, J lost 3 bases, and 18 bases lay in between. The CDR3 has 16 residues. The CDR3 DNA reads TGTGCCAGCAGACCAGCATGGGCTTATATCAATCAGCCCCAGCATTTT. This translates into CASRPAWAYINQPQHF.

As for this clone: Likely a read error: the CDR3 ends without its conserved phenylalanine or tryptophan. The CDR3 reads CAISQDLSRGSAGSPLHL. In DNA, the CDR3 is TGTGCCATCAGCCAAGATCTTTCGAGGGGGTCAGCGGGTTCACCCCTCCACCTT. The J gene is TRBJ1-6, the V gene TRBV3-1; possible D gene TRBD1, 6 bases. CDR3 size: 18 residues. Germline V CDR1 and CDR2: LGHDT, YNNKEL (reference sequence).

This chain uses TRBV5-4 with TRBJ2-7; 10 bases map to TRBD2. CDR1 is SGHNT, CDR2 YYREEE, per germline (reference sequence). The CDR3 sequence is 16 residues long. V gave up 5 bases and J gave up 0 bases; unmatched junction bases: 8. This CDR3 reads CASSPRTSGSSYEQYF. In DNA form, the CDR3 reads TGTGCCAGCAGTCCTAGGACTAGCGGAAGCTCCTACGAGCAGTACTTC.

This clone was counted at least ten times. The chain couples TRBV19 to TRBJ2-1, with 11 bases aligning to TRBD2. Losses at the gene ends were 7 bases for V and 10 bases for J; bases not matched to a gene: 9. The CDR3 sequence is 14 residues long. Looked up from germline, CDR1 is LNHDA and CDR2 is SQIVND (reference sequence). CDR3: CASTLAGAAREQFF. The CDR3 DNA reads TGTGCCAGTACACTAGCGGGAGCGGCAAGGGAGCAGTTCTTC.

Ten or more counts support this clone. V and J are TRBV9 and TRBJ2-7; TRBD1 is a possible D gene (5 bases). Trimming removed 2 bases from V and 4 bases from J, with 13 bases in between. Per germline, CDR1 SGDLS and CDR2 YYNGEE. The CDR3 contains 14 residues. In nucleotides, the CDR3 is TGTGCCAGCAGCGTCACTCCCCAGGGATACGAGCAGTACTTC. This encodes CASSVTPQGYEQYF.

As concerns this clone: A single base separates this from a much larger clone, so it may be a read error. Because it lacks the conserved phenylalanine or tryptophan at the end, this CDR3 is likely a read error. The V call is TRBV20-1, the J call TRBJ2-3, with D perhaps assigned TRBD1 or TRBD2 (5 bases each). The CDR3 is made up of 13 amino acids. The V end was cut by 7 bases, the J end by 2 bases, with 13 bases between. Germline CDR1 and CDR2: DFQATT and SNEGSKA (reference sequence). In DNA, the CDR3 is TGCAGTGTAGGGGCGGGCCTCACAGATACGCAGTATTTA. This encodes CSVGAGLTDTQYL.

This clone was observed at least ten times. The J gene is TRBJ2-3, the V gene TRBV6-5; weak D call: TRBD1 (6 bases). Trimming left V 0 bases short and J 0 bases short, with 7 bases between. CDR3 length equals 15 residues. Germline V gene lookup returns CDR1 MNHEY and CDR2 SVGAGI. CDR3: CASSYSTGSTDTQYF. The CDR3 nucleotides are TGTGCCAGCAGTTACTCGACAGGAAGCACAGATACGCAGTATTTT.

At least ten counts were recorded for this clone. The DNA for the CDR3 is TGTGCCAGCAGTTCCAGGGACACCCCAGGAAATGAGCAGTTCTTC. Translating gives CASSSRDTPGNEQFF. V usage is TRBV6-1 and J usage is TRBJ2-1, with D possibly matching TRBD1 (6 bases). V lost 5 bases and J 7 bases, leaving 18 bases between the germline ends. The CDR3 has 15 residues. Germline V gene data show CDR1 as MNHNS and CDR2 as SASEGT.

V is TRBV28 and J is TRBJ2-5; 7 nucleotides match TRBD1. CDR3 size: 15 residues. The V gene's germline CDR1 is MDHEN and CDR2 SYDVKM. The V gene end was trimmed by 6 bases and the J gene end by 4 bases; junction bases not matched to a gene: 11. This chain's CDR3 is CASSQLQGTGETQYF. Written as DNA, the CDR3 is TGTGCCAGCAGCCAGCTACAGGGGACGGGAGAGACCCAGTACTTC.

This clone was detected many times. The rearrangement joins TRBV20-1 to TRBJ2-3; 7 positions match TRBD2. The CDR3 has 19 amino acids. Germline V gene data show CDR1 as DFQATT and CDR2 as SNEGSKA (reference sequence). V trimming: 5 bases; J trimming: 1 base; junction bases outside the gene matches: 21. The CDR3 is CSALSGGGRATSGTDTQYF. The CDR3 DNA reads TGCAGTGCTCTCTCTGGTGGGGGGAGGGCCACCTCTGGCACAGATACGCAGTATTTT.

At least ten counts were recorded for this clone. V usage is TRBV12-3 or TRBV12-4 and J usage is TRBJ2-1; 7 positions agree with TRBD1. The CDR3 is made up of 14 amino acids. The ends lost 6 bases at V and 0 bases at J; junction bases unmatched: 2. The CDR3 sequence is CASRGQSSYNEQFF. The CDR3 region has the DNA TGTGCCAGCAGGGGACAGAGCTCCTACAATGAGCAGTTCTTC.

This clone came up many times. The chain carries TRBV11-1 and TRBJ1-1, with a tentative D call TRBD1 (5 bases). The V gene's germline CDR1 is SGHAT and CDR2 FQDESV (reference sequence). The CDR3 consists of 16 residues. V was cut by 5 bases and J by 0 bases, with 16 bases left in between. The DNA of the CDR3 is TGTGCCAGCAGCCTCTGGGGGGATAAGGTGAACACTGAAGCTTTCTTT. The encoded protein is CASSLWGDKVNTEAFF.

The chain couples TRBV20-1 to TRBJ1-5; no clear D gene. Germline V gene sequence: CDR1 DFQATT, CDR2 SNEGSKA (reference sequence). Trimming took off 5 bases at V and 4 bases at J, with 33 bases between the two ends. The CDR3 length is 20 residues. The CDR3 here is CSAAWTGLKINAHLNQPQHF. CDR3 DNA sequence: TGCAGTGCTGCGTGGACTGGGCTTAAGATTAACGCACATTTAAATCAGCCCCAGCATTTT.

This clone was seen at least ten times. CDR3 loop: CASSPRTSGPYEQYF. CDR3 bases: TGTGCCAGCAGCCCCCGGACTAGCGGACCCTACGAGCAGTACTTC. The rearrangement uses TRBV7-9 and TRBJ2-7, with 10 bases fitting TRBD2. The CDR3 spans 15 residues. V shed 5 bases, J shed 2 bases, and the junction held 6 bases outside the gene matches. In germline, CDR1 is SEHNR, CDR2 FQNEAQ (reference sequence).

This clone was seen repeatedly, ten times or more. The chain is built from TRBV5-1 and TRBJ2-3, with D unclear. Deletions cut 2 bases from V and 2 bases from J, with 9 bases between. The CDR3 covers 14 residues. Germline-derived CDR1 and CDR2 are SGHRS and YFSETQ. The CDR3 bases are TGCGCCAGCAGCTTAGGTGTTCCCACAGATACGCAGTATTTT. It yields the protein CASSLGVPTDTQYF.

In its sample, this clone was seen many times. This sequence joins TRBV20-1 and TRBJ2-2, with D perhaps TRBD1 or TRBD2 (6 bases each). Germline CDR1 is DFQATT and CDR2 is SNEGSKA (reference sequence). V lost 3 bases, J lost 0 bases, and 8 bases lay in between. This CDR3 region has 14 residues. The CDR3 protein is CSAREGANTGELFF. CDR3 in DNA: TGCAGTGCTAGGGAGGGGGCGAACACCGGGGAGCTGTTTTTT.

In this sample, this clone turned up many times. The V and J genes are TRBV5-5 and TRBJ1-1; D remains ambiguous. Per the germline V gene, CDR1 is SGHKS and CDR2 is YYEKEE (reference sequence). This CDR3 contains 15 residues. Trimming cost V 0 bases and J 0 bases, with 9 bases left between them. CDR3 nucleotide sequence: TGTGCCAGCAGCTTGGATGTCGGAATGAACACTGAAGCTTTCTTT. It is translated as CASSLDVGMNTEAFF.

This clone was found many times. The CDR3 spells CASSAFGGGSETQYF. The DNA for the CDR3 is TGTGCCAGCAGCGCCTTTGGGGGGGGGTCTGAGACCCAGTACTTC. V is TRBV7-3 and J is TRBJ2-5; 7 bases align to TRBD2. CDR3 size: 15 residues. V was clipped by 5 bases and J by 5 bases; unmatched bases: 11. Germline lookup yields CDR1 SGHTA and CDR2 FQGTGA.

A few counts support this clone. The chain has TRBV7-8 and TRBJ1-2, with D possibly matching TRBD1 (5 bases). The CDR3 is 13 residues long. Germline V gene data show CDR1 as SGHVS and CDR2 as FQNEAQ. With 5 bases removed from V and 1 base from J, the gap between germline ends came to 8 bases. The CDR3 reads CASSPDSNYGYTF. The CDR3 nucleotides read TGTGCCAGCAGCCCCGACAGTAACTATGGCTACACCTTC.

The table lists this clone with a few counts. Given a much more abundant clone one base away, this may be a read error. J is TRBJ2-5 and V is TRBV28, with a tentative D call TRBD2 (5 bases). The CDR3 is 12 amino acids. The germline CDR1 and CDR2 sequences are MDHEN and SYDVKM. Trimming cost V 10 bases and J 4 bases, with 13 bases left between them. This CDR3 reads CANSALRETQYF. The CDR3 nucleotides are TGTGCCAATAGCGCCCTCAGAGAGACCCAGTACTTC.

This clone was seen at least ten times. The V call is TRBV9, the J call TRBJ1-6, with a possible D match to TRBD1 (5 bases). The CDR3 runs to 14 residues. V was pared by 2 bases and J by 7 bases, with 10 bases between. Germline-derived CDR1 and CDR2 are SGDLS and YYNGEE. CDR3 sequence reads: CASSVRDGNSPLHF. The CDR3 region has the DNA TGTGCCAGCAGCGTCCGGGACGGAAATTCACCCCTCCACTTT.